The 20 T cell receptor beta chains in this list originate from one sample, sequenced in a study of cytomegalovirus exposure and HLA in healthy donors. The PCR made use of 60 Vbeta and 13 Jbeta primers. Using immunoSEQ multiplex PCR, the repertoire was profiled, and TCRdb retains in-frame clones only, with some absent. The data hold almost 200,000 clones, with more than 75% observed a single time. Material: PBMCs. The origin of the receptors is a male donor in good health and CMV-seropositive.

The chain recombines TRBV5-1 with TRBJ1-1, with D possibly TRBD1 on 6 matching bases. Germline CDR1 and CDR2: SGHRS and YFSETQ. The CDR3 is made up of 13 amino acids. V lost 0 bases and J lost 9, with 12 bases in between. Here the CDR3 reads CASSLAGQTQAFF. In DNA, the CDR3 is TGCGCCAGCAGCTTGGCGGGACAAACCCAAGCTTTCTTT.

The CDR3 region has the DNA TGTGCCAGCAGCCAGCCGGGACAAGAGACCCAGTACTTC. Translation gives CASSQPGQETQYF. The J gene is TRBJ2-5, the V gene TRBV4-2, with D tentatively TRBD2 (5 bases). CDR3 length: 13 residues. CDR1 and CDR2 from the germline V gene are LGHNA and YNFKEQ. V lost 3 bases to trimming and J lost 2 bases, with 7 bases between them.

The V and J genes are TRBV29-1 and TRBJ2-1, with 12 bases identical to TRBD1. Trimming at V came to 8 bases and at J to 8 bases, leaving 10 bases not matched to a gene. The CDR3 is made up of 14 amino acids. CDR1 and CDR2 (germline): SQVTM, ANQGSEA. DNA of the CDR3: TGCAGCTTCTTAGGGGGGACAGGGGGCGATGAGCAGTTCTTC. This sequence encodes CSFLGGTGGDEQFF.

A word on this clone: A junction end diverges from the germline sequence, so it may reflect a read error. The chain uses TRBV19 and TRBJ1-4; 10 bases are shared with TRBD1. CDR3 size: 19 residues. Germline V gene data show CDR1 as LNHDA and CDR2 as SQIVND (reference sequence). The CDR3 protein is CASRIGTGDRVEPLEKLFF. CDR3 DNA: TGTGCCAGTAGAATAGGGACAGGGGATCGAGTGGAGCCTCTGGAAAAACTGTTTTTT.

This chain joins TRBV10-3 and TRBJ2-6; 12 nucleotides agree with TRBD1. Trimming at V came to 9 bases and at J to 2 bases, leaving 5 bases not matched to a gene. Germline V CDR1 and CDR2: ENHRY, SYGVKD. This CDR3 is built from 16 residues. For the CDR3, the DNA is TGTGCCATTTTTGGGACAGGGGGCGCTGGGGCCAACGTCCTGACTTTC. Amino acid sequence: CAIFGTGGAGANVLTF.

The chain couples TRBV7-9 to TRBJ1-6; D gene uncertain. This CDR3 region has 12 residues. Germline V gives CDR1 SEHNR, CDR2 FQNEAQ (reference sequence). With 8 bases removed from V and 9 bases from J, the gap between germline ends came to 11 bases. Here the CDR3 reads CASGLLASPLHF. The CDR3 bases are TGTGCCAGCGGGCTTCTTGCTTCACCCCTCCACTTT.

This clone was observed a few times. V and J are TRBV5-4 and TRBJ2-5; 9 nucleotides line up with TRBD2. Germline V CDR1 and CDR2: SGHNT, YYREEE (reference sequence). Germline trimming cut 1 base from V and 1 base from J; bases unmatched to any gene: 8. This CDR3 contains 17 residues. CDR3 amino acids: CASSLFSGGLFQETQYF. The CDR3 DNA sequence: TGTGCCAGCAGCTTGTTCAGCGGGGGGCTATTCCAAGAGACCCAGTACTTC. Combining the CDR3 with reference TRBV5-4 and TRBJ2-5 gives the whole variable domain ETGVTQSPTHLIKTRGQQVTLRCSSQSGHNTVSWYQQALGQGPQFIFQYYREEENGRGNFPPRFSGLQFPNYSSELNVNALELDDSALYLCASSLFSGGLFQETQYFGPGTRLLVL.

This sequence joins TRBV11-2 and TRBJ1-1; unclear D gene. This CDR3 contains 16 residues. CDR1 and CDR2 from the germline V gene are SGHAT and FQNNGV. V shed 4 bases and J shed 5 bases, with 20 bases lying between them. Here the CDR3 reads CASSSRANRAETEAFF. For the CDR3, the DNA is TGTGCCAGCAGCTCTCGGGCCAACAGAGCGGAAACTGAAGCTTTCTTT.

The V and J genes are TRBV28 and TRBJ1-2; D is possibly TRBD1 (5 bases). Trimming took off 11 bases at V and 2 bases at J, with 12 bases between the two ends. Germline CDR1 MDHEN, CDR2 SYDVKM. The CDR3 covers 12 residues. The CDR3 region is CAYGHINYGYTF. In nucleotides, the CDR3 is TGTGCCTACGGACACATAAACTATGGCTACACCTTC.

The CDR3 sequence is CASSQQAGGIGEQYF. The CDR3, as DNA: TGCGCCAGCAGCCAACAAGCGGGAGGGATTGGCGAGCAGTACTTC. This chain joins TRBV4-1 and TRBJ2-7, with 10 nucleotides matching TRBD2. Germline V gene sequence: CDR1 MGHRA, CDR2 YSYEKL. V lost 2 bases and J lost 6; bases outside the gene matches: 7. The CDR3 runs to 15 residues.

The rearrangement links TRBV7-2 to TRBJ2-3; TRBD2 agrees at 11 bases. CDR1 and CDR2 (germline): SGHTA, FQGNSA. The CDR3 runs 16 residues. Losses at the gene ends were 5 bases for V and 3 bases for J; bases not matched to a gene: 7. CDR3 in DNA: TGTGCCAGCAGCCTTGAGCTAGCGGGAGGTACAGATACGCAGTATTTT. Translated: CASSLELAGGTDTQYF. The whole variable domain, remainder taken from reference TRBV7-2 and TRBJ2-3, is GAGVSQSPSNKVTEKGKDVELRCDPISGHTALYWYRQSLGQGLEFLIYFQGNSAPDKSGLPSDRFSAERTGGSVSTLTIQRTQQEDSAVYLCASSLELAGGTDTQYFGPGTRLTVL.

This chain joins TRBV19 and TRBJ1-5; 8 bases align to TRBD1. J gave up 2 bases and V 5 bases, and 8 bases lay outside the gene matches. Germline CDR1 LNHDA, CDR2 SQIVND (reference sequence). CDR3 length: 16 amino acids. CDR3 loop: CASSVLGQGGNQPQHF. CDR3 sequence (DNA): TGTGCCAGTAGTGTTTTAGGACAGGGTGGCAATCAGCCCCAGCATTTT. The complete variable domain, with remaining parts taken from reference TRBV19 and TRBJ1-5, reads DGGITQSPKYLFRKEGQNVTLSCEQNLNHDAMYWYRQDPGQGLRLIYYSQIVNDFQKGDIAEGYSVSREKKESFPLTVTSAQKNPTAFYLCASSVLGQGGNQPQHFGDGTRLSIL.

This clone was observed a single time. The chain recombines TRBV7-6 with TRBJ1-4; D is perhaps TRBD1 (5 bases). CDR1 SGHVS and CDR2 FNYEAQ come from the germline V gene. The germline V and J ends were trimmed by 1 base and 3 bases, with 9 bases remaining between them. The CDR3 runs to 15 residues. The CDR3, as DNA: TGTGCCAGCAGCTTAGTTGGGGCGGCTAATGAAAAACTGTTTTTT. It is translated as CASSLVGAANEKLFF. The variable domain in full, completed from reference TRBV7-6 and TRBJ1-4, reads GAGVSQSPRYKVTKRGQDVALRCDPISGHVSLYWYRQALGQGPEFLTYFNYEAQQDKSGLPNDRFSAERPEGSISTLTIQRTEQRDSAMYRCASSLVGAANEKLFFGSGTQLSVL.

This sequence joins TRBV7-2 and TRBJ2-7; D call uncertain. CDR1 is SGHTA and CDR2 is FQGNSA in the germline V gene. Trimming removed 5 bases from V and 5 bases from J, with 13 bases in between. CDR3 size: 13 residues. CDR3 sequence reads: CASSMPAGHEQYF. The CDR3 coding sequence is TGTGCCAGCAGCATGCCCGCAGGCCACGAGCAGTACTTC.

The CDR3 region is CASSVGLATGELFF. The CDR3 DNA is TGTGCCAGCAGCGTGGGACTAGCAACCGGGGAGCTGTTTTTT. J is TRBJ2-2 and V is TRBV5-6; 9 bases agree with TRBD2. The CDR3 loop spans 14 amino acids. The V gene's germline CDR1 is SGHDT and CDR2 YYEEEE. With 4 bases clipped from V and 5 bases from J, the junction kept 3 bases outside the gene matches.

This clone came up a few times. The rearrangement joins TRBV9 to TRBJ1-3; tentative D call: TRBD1 (5 bases). The CDR3 contains 17 residues. Trimming removed 0 bases at V and 0 bases at J, with 13 bases between. Per the germline V gene, CDR1 is SGDLS and CDR2 is YYNGEE. The CDR3 DNA reads TGTGCCAGCAGCGTAGATGCCAGGGCCTTCTCTGGAAACACCATATATTTT. As protein: CASSVDARAFSGNTIYF.

The chain carries TRBV4-2 and TRBJ1-2; a weak D match, TRBD1 (6 bases). The CDR3 consists of 14 residues. Trimming took 0 bases from V and 4 from J, leaving 9 bases between them. The germline V gene encodes CDR1 LGHNA and CDR2 YNFKEQ. Here the CDR3 reads CASSQDRGTYGYTF. In DNA, the CDR3 is TGTGCCAGCAGCCAAGACAGGGGAACCTATGGCTACACCTTC.

This clone was seen more than once but under ten times. The V gene is TRBV6-4, the J gene TRBJ1-5; D may be TRBD1 (6 bases). The CDR3 contains 14 residues. V lost 5 bases and J 3 bases, leaving 11 bases between the germline ends. Germline CDR1 is MRHNA and CDR2 is SNTAGT. The CDR3 is CASSRDKVNQPQHF. DNA for the CDR3: TGTGCCAGCAGTCGGGACAAGGTCAATCAGCCCCAGCATTTT.

The rearrangement joins TRBV5-1 to TRBJ2-7; D remains ambiguous. V was shortened by 0 bases and J by 5 bases, with 12 bases between the two germline ends. The CDR3 runs to 14 residues. Germline V lookup: CDR1 SGHRS, CDR2 YFSETQ. As DNA, the CDR3 is TGCGCCAGCAGCTTGGGACCCGGGTTGAACGAGCAGTACTTC. Protein sequence: CASSLGPGLNEQYF.

V gene TRBV11-1 combines with J gene TRBJ2-3; D is perhaps TRBD1 (6 bases). The CDR3 loop spans 13 amino acids. V lost 5 bases and J 2 bases, leaving 8 bases between the germline ends. CDR1 and CDR2 from the germline V gene are SGHAT and FQDESV (reference sequence). The CDR3 is CASSHRDTDTQYF. CDR3 coding DNA: TGTGCCAGCAGCCACAGGGACACAGATACGCAGTATTTT.